This TCR beta chain was profiled in a study of T cell responses to AZD1222 COVID-19 vaccine. Comments on this clone: Its specificity is not known.

Regarding the study as a whole: Spike regions recognized by vaccine-associated CD4 TCRs spanned the protein, led by 160-218 and 743-854. Only six AZD1222 recipients tested seropositive at baseline.

The CDR3 is 12 residues long. V dropped 7 bases and J dropped 5; count of bases not matched to a gene: 4. Per germline, CDR1 MDHEN and CDR2 SYDVKM. TCRdb's copy holds only in-frame clones and misses some; the assay was immunoSEQ multiplex PCR. The table has more than 85,000 clones, about nine tenths seen once. This material consisted of peripheral blood, taken 28 days after the second AZD1222 dose. V gene TRBV28 combines with J gene TRBJ2-5; TRBD1 aligns across 7 bases. The TCR sequence derives from an adult who received the AZD1222 COVID-19 vaccine. The CDR3 DNA follows: TGTGCCAGCAAGGGACAGAGGGAGACCCAGTACTTC. It is translated as CASKGQRETQYF.